This T cell receptor (beta chain) was identified in a study of T cells after yellow fever vaccination. Study-wide background: Fractions low in cell number were prepared with SMART-Seq v4 Ultra Low Input. Study outcomes and limitations: Among all clonotypes, a small share was observed in both CD4 and CD8 compartments.

It was through 5'RACE template switching that TCR cDNA was made, with a universal primer site and UMIs added. TCRdb reanalysed the 5' RACE reads using MiXCR and keeps one entry per CDR3 protein. The repertoire has 620,000 or so distinct CDR3 sequences, less than 20% of them found once; the top ten carry 17%. The length of the CDR3 is 14 residues. V lost 6 bases and J lost 6, with 16 bases in between. There are a few counts of this clonotype. Antigen specificity is unknown. V is TRBV12-3 or TRBV12-4 and J is TRBJ2-3, with D possibly matching TRBD2 (5 bases). The source was PBMCs, collected around 5 days after the first yellow fever vaccination. This receptor was identified in a man in his late teens or twenties who received the YFV17D yellow fever vaccine. CDR3 sequence reads: CASSPTSFTDTQYF. The CDR3 DNA sequence: TGTGCCAGCAGCCCCACTAGTTTTACGGATACGCAGTATTTT.